This TCR beta chain was recorded in a study of CD8+ T cells in alopecia areata (dated by TCRdb to 2016 to 2019). Regarding the complete study: The treated patients took part in an open-label pilot trial in which moderate-to-severe alopecia areata was treated with oral tofacitinib at 5 to 10 mg twice daily. Tofacitinib was given for 6 to 18 months, followed by 6 months of follow-up off drug to assess delayed response and recurrence. High-throughput TCRbeta sequencing was used to examine T cell clonal expansion in alopecia areata in both the C3H/HeJ mouse model and human patients. Scalp tissue and sorted CD4+ and CD8+ peripheral blood T cells from patchy and totalis/universalis alopecia areata patients and from healthy controls were covered by human TCRbeta sequencing. Biopsies were taken from tofacitinib-treated patients at baseline and again at 4 and 24 weeks into treatment, and several of those patients also had a later scalp biopsy. Scalp clonality was compared across normal scalp (n=4), patchy alopecia areata scalp (n=8), and alopecia totalis/universalis scalp (n=8). RNA came from the PAXgene miRNA kit for fixed scalp, the miRNeasy kit for PBMCs, and the RNeasy kit for mouse skin. TCRbeta CDR3 regions were amplified by immunoSEQ multiplex PCR with 35 Vbeta forward and 13 Jbeta reverse primers.

What this sample's time point label stands for: baseline before oral tofacitinib. Lesional scalp punch biopsies and peripheral blood were collected from alopecia areata patients. After PBMCs were isolated by density centrifugation and stained for CD3, CD4 and CD8, a FACSAria was used to sort CD4+ and CD8+ T cells. About this clone itself: Its antigen remains unidentified. No base quality values were provided; no much bigger clone lies one nucleotide off.

Library prep was done by the immunoSEQ multiplex PCR assay. To provide template for TCR sequencing, every sample had RNA extracted and reverse transcribed into cDNA. First-strand cDNA was synthesized using SuperScript III with a 2:1 mix of oligo-dT and random hexamers. A synthetic immune receptor repertoire was used to measure amplification bias, and any remaining bias was corrected computationally. The paper's data handling went like this. Raw reads were preprocessed to remove errors, and CDR3 was defined by IMGT conventions from the conserved cysteine to phenylalanine. Clonality was computed by normalizing Shannon entropy by log2 of the number of productive unique TCRs and subtracting the result from 1. Whether scalp clones were CD4 or CD8 was inferred by matching scalp TCRbeta sequences against CD4 and CD8 repertoires sorted from blood. Entries here come from immuneACCESS through TCRdb and include only in-frame sequences with V and J called. Some clones fail to appear in such tables; in the studies checked, an unresolved V gene covers under half of the shortfall, and the cause of the remainder is unknown. V and J calls and clone size follow that table, whereas D and trimming were derived from the DNA. For this sample there are hundreds of thousands of clones; under 70% appear just once. The biggest ten clones account for around 1.2% of the sample.

Overall study outcomes, separate from this receptor: Compared with normal scalp, lesional scalp, particularly in alopecia totalis/universalis, had higher clonality and more expanded CD8+ clones, which suggests antigenic drive. Unlike mouse skin, where gammadelta T cells dominate, normal human skin contains resident alphabeta T cells that get sequenced too, which complicates analysis of the scalp TCR repertoire. Shared TCR sequences between patients were less evident than in mice, which may be partly attributable to HLA diversity in the patient population.

V gives up 3 bases and J gives up 4 bases, and the segment between their germline ends measures 12 bases. The germline V gene provides CDR1 SQVTM and CDR2 ANQGSEA. Spanning cysteine to phenylalanine, the CDR3 consists of 13 amino acids. The read is trimmed to its CDR3 DNA, 39 bases read in frame from base 1. This material consisted of CD4+ T cells sorted from blood, taken at week 0. This TCR derives from a human donor with alopecia areata. The rearranged segments are TRBV29-1 and TRBJ2-5; the D segment cannot be called with confidence. The CDR3 loop reads CSVDRKSGETQYF. The DNA reads as follows: TGCAGCGTTGACCGCAAATCGGGAGAGACCCAGTACTTC.